These 19 T cell receptor beta chains came from one sample sequenced in a study of shared T cell receptors in the human thymus. Only in-frame clones appear in the TCRdb table, and some are missing; sequencing was by immunoSEQ multiplex PCR. The profile shows around 730,000 clones, roughly 88% of them singletons. In addition, the sample was reused for a study of human thymus T cells.

Material: thymocytes. These receptors all come from a girl under three years old with a congenital heart defect.

The table lists this clone with a count of one. The chain is built from TRBV11-2 and TRBJ1-2, with D hard to call. Trimming cost V 1 base and J 1 base, with 10 bases left between them. CDR1 and CDR2 from the germline V gene are SGHAT and FQNNGV. The CDR3 is 15 amino acids. CDR3 sequence reads: CASSLGYRSNYGYTF. CDR3 DNA sequence: TGTGCCAGCAGCTTAGGTTACAGAAGTAACTATGGCTACACCTTC.

This sequence joins TRBV5-1 and TRBJ2-1, with 7 bases aligning to TRBD2. The CDR3 runs to 16 residues. Per the germline V gene, CDR1 is SGHRS and CDR2 is YFSETQ. Trimming removed 0 bases from V and 4 bases from J; junction bases left unmatched: 7. The CDR3 loop reads CASSLDQRGLYNEQFF. CDR3 DNA: TGCGCCAGCAGCTTGGATCAGCGGGGTCTGTACAATGAGCAGTTCTTC.

The chain combines TRBV19 with TRBJ2-2; 8 bases agree with TRBD1. The trim removed 7 bases at V and 0 bases at J, leaving 7 bases unmatched. Germline CDR1 LNHDA, CDR2 SQIVND (reference sequence). This CDR3 region has 16 residues. The CDR3 protein is CASNHEDRANTGELFF. CDR3 nucleotide sequence: TGTGCCAGTAACCATGAGGACAGGGCGAACACCGGGGAGCTGTTTTTT.

This clone was seen only once. The rearrangement links TRBV6-5 to TRBJ2-3, with D possibly TRBD1 on 6 matching bases. Trimming took 5 bases from V and 8 from J, leaving 14 bases between them. Germline lookup yields CDR1 MNHEY and CDR2 SVGAGI. The CDR3 is made up of 13 amino acids. Written as DNA, the CDR3 is TGTGCCAGCAGTCCCGGGGTAGGGGGTACGCAGTATTTT. Its translation is CASSPGVGGTQYF.

The chain links TRBV5-1 to TRBJ2-1; D uncertain. Germline assignment: CDR1 SGHRS and CDR2 YFSETQ. Trimming took off 4 bases at V and 7 bases at J, with 12 bases between the two ends. This CDR3 has 13 amino acids. CDR3 sequence reads: CASSPLLDNEQFF. CDR3 DNA: TGCGCCAGCAGCCCATTATTAGATAATGAGCAGTTCTTC.

The chain carries TRBV5-8 and TRBJ1-3, with unresolved D. V shed 4 bases and J shed 0 bases, with 5 bases lying between them. The CDR3 totals 13 residues. The germline V gene encodes CDR1 SGHTS and CDR2 YDEGEE. DNA for the CDR3: TGTGCCAGCAGCATCAGCTCTGGAAACACCATATATTTT. Translation: CASSISSGNTIYF.

The V gene is TRBV6-6, the J gene TRBJ2-5; 10 nucleotides match TRBD2. CDR1 is MNHNY and CDR2 is SVGAGI in the germline V gene (reference sequence). Trimming took 0 bases from V and 7 from J; bases not matched to a gene: 8. The CDR3 extends over 16 amino acids. CDR3 coding DNA: TGTGCCAGCAGTTACTCCCTAGCGGGGGCCCGGGGGACCCAGTACTTC. It is translated as CASSYSLAGARGTQYF.

The chain carries TRBV27 and TRBJ1-1, with D uncertain. CDR1 is MNHEY and CDR2 is SMNVEV in the germline V gene (reference sequence). The CDR3 contains 13 residues. V was trimmed by 3 bases and J by 1 base, leaving 6 bases between them. The CDR3 loop reads CASSFTANTEAFF. In DNA form, the CDR3 reads TGTGCCAGCAGTTTCACAGCGAACACTGAAGCTTTCTTT.

The V gene is TRBV5-8, the J gene TRBJ1-5; 7 bases are a match to TRBD1. V lost 3 bases and J lost 8; bases outside the gene matches: 20. The germline V gene encodes CDR1 SGHTS and CDR2 YDEGEE. This CDR3 contains 18 residues. DNA for the CDR3: TGTGCCAGCAGCTCCCGGGGGGGGGACAGCACAATCTCGGAGCCCCAGCATTTT. Protein: CASSSRGGDSTISEPQHF.

In its sample, this clone was seen a few times. V gene TRBV6-1 combines with J gene TRBJ1-1; D might be TRBD1 (6 bases). This CDR3 is 14 amino acids long. V lost 0 bases and J 1 base, leaving 6 bases between the germline ends. The germline V gene has CDR1 MNHNS and CDR2 SASEGT. CDR3 sequence: CASSEADRNTEAFF. The CDR3 region has the DNA TGTGCCAGCAGTGAAGCGGACAGGAACACTGAAGCTTTCTTT.

This clone has only a few counts. This chain links TRBV29-1 with TRBJ1-3; 7 bases are shared with TRBD1. There are 12 residues in the CDR3. Unmatched junction bases numbered 3, after V lost 7 bases and J lost 3 bases. Germline CDR1 and CDR2: SQVTM and ANQGSEA. CDR3: CSAWDSGNTIYF. The CDR3 coding sequence is TGCAGCGCTTGGGACAGTGGAAACACCATATATTTT.

The count of this clone is one. The chain carries TRBV29-1 and TRBJ1-2; 7 bases agree with TRBD1. Unmatched junction bases numbered 6, after V lost 4 bases and J lost 4 bases. Germline loops: CDR1 SQVTM, CDR2 ANQGSEA. This CDR3 comprises 13 residues. CDR3 amino acids: CSVVPGGGYGYTF. In DNA, the CDR3 is TGCAGCGTTGTGCCAGGGGGAGGCTATGGCTACACCTTC.

The chain couples TRBV6-6 to TRBJ2-7; 7 positions match TRBD1. CDR1 is MNHNY and CDR2 is SVGAGI in the germline V gene (reference sequence). The ends lost 0 bases at V and 3 bases at J; junction bases unmatched: 5. The CDR3 is 15 amino acids. CDR3 nucleotide sequence: TGTGCCAGCAGTTACTCGAGCCGGGACAGCTACGAGCAGTACTTC. Its protein is CASSYSSRDSYEQYF.

This clone was counted once. The rearrangement uses TRBV16 and TRBJ1-1; TRBD1 matches at 7 bases. The V segment lost 4 bases and the J segment 11 bases; nucleotides outside the gene matches: 10. Germline values: CDR1 KGHSY, CDR2 FQNENV. The CDR3 is 13 amino acids. The CDR3 sequence is CASSRGQNWGAFF. CDR3 coding DNA: TGTGCCAGCAGCCGGGGACAGAACTGGGGGGCTTTCTTT.

The V and J genes are TRBV4-1 and TRBJ2-2; perhaps TRBD1 as D (5 bases). In germline, CDR1 is MGHRA, CDR2 YSYEKL. CDR3 length equals 17 residues. The V end was cut by 2 bases, the J end by 1 base, with 14 bases between. The CDR3 DNA reads as TGCGCCAGCAGCCAACCTCACAGAGACAGGAACACCGGGGAGCTGTTTTTT. Its translation: CASSQPHRDRNTGELFF.

CDR3 coding DNA: TGTGCCACGCCCACAGGGAGCGCCGAAGCTTTCTTT. Its translation: CATPTGSAEAFF. The chain carries TRBV10-3 and TRBJ1-1; tentative D call: TRBD1 (6 bases). Germline V gives CDR1 ENHRY, CDR2 SYGVKD. This CDR3 is 12 amino acids long. V was cut by 10 bases and J by 8 bases, with 17 bases left in between.

The rearrangement joins TRBV12-5 to TRBJ1-5; D not certain. The germline V and J ends were trimmed by 0 bases and 7 bases, with 7 bases remaining between them. From germline, CDR1 is LGHNT and CDR2 FRNRAP. The CDR3 has 13 amino acids. The CDR3 sequence is CASGLVSMQPQHF. The CDR3 DNA reads TGTGCTAGTGGTTTGGTCAGTATGCAGCCCCAGCATTTT.

The V and J genes are TRBV19 and TRBJ2-1; 9 bases are a match to TRBD1. Germline CDR1 LNHDA, CDR2 SQIVND (reference sequence). J was trimmed by 0 bases and V by 6 bases; bases with no gene match: 21. The CDR3 has 21 residues. CDR3 sequence: CASSTEVNRDRALSSYNEQFF. The CDR3 coding sequence is TGTGCCAGTAGCACGGAGGTTAACCGGGACAGGGCACTCAGCTCCTACAATGAGCAGTTCTTC.

The V and J genes are TRBV15 and TRBJ1-1; D remains unclear. Germline CDR1 reads LNHNV; CDR2 reads YYDKDF (reference sequence). The length of the CDR3 is 13 residues. Trimming removed 4 bases at V and 2 bases at J, with 8 bases between. CDR3 loop: CATSTPYNTEAFF. CDR3 coding DNA: TGTGCCACCAGCACCCCCTATAACACTGAAGCTTTCTTT. The full variable domain, completed using reference TRBV15 and TRBJ1-1, is DAMVIQNPRYQVTQFGKPVTLSCSQTLNHNVMYWYQQKSSQAPKLLFHYYDKDFNNEADTPDNFQSRRPNTSFCFLDIRSPGLGDTAMYLCATSTPYNTEAFFGQGTRLTVV.